This T cell receptor (beta chain) originates from a study of shared clonotypes between healthy human individuals. As defined, naive CD8 cells were CD45RO-negative and positively selected for CCR7, with terminally differentiated effector memory CD45RA+ cells excluded. From germline, CDR1 is SGDLS and CDR2 YYNGEE. CDR3 length equals 16 residues. Trimming removed 4 bases from V and 1 base from J, with 15 bases in between. TCRdb's table, derived via immunoSEQ multiplex PCR, lists solely in-frame clones and lacks some. The sample contains about 680,000 clones, just over 90% of which appear only once. The sequenced sample consisted of naive CD8+ T cells sorted from blood. The receptor was derived from a man under 40 in good health. The chain has TRBV9 and TRBJ1-3; D is unclear. CDR3 in amino acids: CASSPGVSGSGNTIYF. The CDR3 DNA reads as TGTGCCAGCAGCCCCGGGGTATCGGGATCTGGAAACACCATATATTTT.